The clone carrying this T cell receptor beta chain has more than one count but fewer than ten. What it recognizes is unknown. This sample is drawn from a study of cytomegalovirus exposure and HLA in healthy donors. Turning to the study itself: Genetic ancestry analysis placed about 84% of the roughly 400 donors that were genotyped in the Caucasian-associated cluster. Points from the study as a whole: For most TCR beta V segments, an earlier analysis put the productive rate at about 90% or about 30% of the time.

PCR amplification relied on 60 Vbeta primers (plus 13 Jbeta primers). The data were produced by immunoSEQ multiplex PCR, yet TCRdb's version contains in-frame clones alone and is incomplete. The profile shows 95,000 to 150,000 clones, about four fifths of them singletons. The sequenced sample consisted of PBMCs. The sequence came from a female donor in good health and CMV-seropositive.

CDR3 bases: TGTGCCAGCAGGCTCTCGACAGGAAGTAATGAAAAACTGTTTTTT. This sequence encodes CASRLSTGSNEKLFF. V is TRBV2 and J is TRBJ1-4; a weak D match, TRBD1 (6 bases). Trimming removed 6 bases from V and 4 bases from J, with 15 bases in between. Germline CDR1 and CDR2: SNHLY and FYNNEI. The CDR3 consists of 15 residues. Supplemented by reference TRBV2 and TRBJ1-4, the full variable domain reads EPEVTQTPSHQVTQMGQEVILRCVPISNHLYFYWYRQILGQKVEFLVSFYNNEISEKSEIFDDQFSVERPDGSNFTLKIRSTKLEDSAMYFCASRLSTGSNEKLFFGSGTQLSVL.